This TCR beta chain was observed in a study of blood T cell repertoires in COVID-19. Study details: Spain, Italy and the United States supplied samples that represented acute and convalescent COVID-19. Sources were T cells, B-cell-depleted T cells, or PBMCs; the material itself was cDNA or gDNA.

The ends were cut back, 0 bases at V and 3 bases at J, with 10 bases in the middle. The CDR3 sequence is 14 residues long. Germline lookup yields CDR1 SGDLS and CDR2 YYNGEE. In the source study's methods: By means of reference gene primer amplification, nucleated cell counts were estimated. The assay was immunoSEQ multiplex PCR, and TCRdb's table has in-frame clones only and misses some. V and J calls and clone size are those listed in that table; D and trimming were worked out from the DNA. The profile shows 200,000 or so clones, around 90% of them singletons. This sequence joins TRBV9 and TRBJ2-7; D is uncertain. Sequencing was done on a sample of peripheral blood. The receptor was derived from a man aged 55-75 years who had recovered from COVID-19. This chain's CDR3 is CASSVGPMSYEQYF. The CDR3 DNA reads as TGTGCCAGCAGCGTAGGCCCAATGAGCTACGAGCAGTACTTC.